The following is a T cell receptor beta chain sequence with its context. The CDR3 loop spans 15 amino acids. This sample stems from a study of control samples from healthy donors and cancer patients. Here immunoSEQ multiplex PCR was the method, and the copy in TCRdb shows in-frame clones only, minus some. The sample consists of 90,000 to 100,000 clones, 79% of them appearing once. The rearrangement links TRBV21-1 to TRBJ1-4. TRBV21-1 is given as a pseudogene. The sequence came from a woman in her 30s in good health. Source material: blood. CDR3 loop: CASSGVEATNKKLFF. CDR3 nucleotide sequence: TGTGCCAGCAGCGGGGTGGAGGCCACTAATAAAAAACTGTTTTTT.